This T cell receptor (beta chain) is from a study of blood T cell repertoires in COVID-19. Generated by immunoSEQ multiplex PCR, the TCRdb table keeps only in-frame clones and is missing some. This table has roughly 130,000 clones, over 80% appearing once. As for this clone: Other DNA variants within this sample encode the same CDR3.

The CDR3 length is 14 residues. Trimming removed 6 bases from V and 1 base from J; junction bases left unmatched: 3. The germline V gene encodes CDR1 MDHEN and CDR2 SYDVKM. This receptor was taken from a man aged 55 to 70 with active or convalescent COVID-19. The chain employs TRBV28 and TRBJ1-5; 7 bases align to TRBD1. Sample: peripheral blood. CDR3 bases: TGTGCCAGCAGCAGGGACAGCAGCAATCAGCCCCAGCATTTT. Translated, it gives CASSRDSSNQPQHF.